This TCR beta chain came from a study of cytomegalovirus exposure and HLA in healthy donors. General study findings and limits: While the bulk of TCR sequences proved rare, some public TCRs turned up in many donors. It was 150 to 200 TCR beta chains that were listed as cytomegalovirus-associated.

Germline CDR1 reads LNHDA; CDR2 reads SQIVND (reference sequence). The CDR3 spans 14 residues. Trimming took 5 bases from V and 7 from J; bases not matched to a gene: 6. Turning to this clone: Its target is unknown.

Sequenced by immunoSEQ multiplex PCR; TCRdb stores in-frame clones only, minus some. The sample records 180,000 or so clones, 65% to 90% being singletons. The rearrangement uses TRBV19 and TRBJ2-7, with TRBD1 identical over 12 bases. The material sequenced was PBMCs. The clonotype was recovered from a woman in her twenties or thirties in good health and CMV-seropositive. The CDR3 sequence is CASSSGTGGDEQYF. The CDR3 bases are TGTGCCAGTAGTTCCGGGACAGGGGGCGATGAGCAGTACTTC.